The text below deals with one T cell receptor (beta chain). The data are from a study of OX40 agonist ivuxolimab in advanced cancers. Study-level information: Ivuxolimab, an antibody acting as an agonist of OX40 (CD134), was used to treat patients. Aged about 23 to 90 with a mean of roughly 63 years, they were 82.7% male.

The protocol was immunoSEQ multiplex PCR, while the TCRdb copy is restricted to in-frame clones and leaves out a portion. This sample carries 65,000 or so clones, more than 75% of them seen once, and the ten largest clones take approximately 2.4%. Losses at the gene ends were 4 bases for V and 6 bases for J; bases not matched to a gene: 5. Germline-derived CDR1 and CDR2 are SGHNT and YYREEE (reference sequence). The CDR3 contains 13 residues. This specimen was CD4+ or CD8+ T cells sorted from blood, taken in a trial of the OX40 agonist ivuxolimab. This chain joins TRBV5-4 and TRBJ2-7; 9 nucleotides match TRBD1. The sequence derives from an adult with an advanced solid tumor such as melanoma, head and neck, liver or kidney cancer. The CDR3 DNA follows: TGTGCCAGCAGCCGGGACAGGGAGGGCGAGCAGTACTTC. This encodes CASSRDREGEQYF.